What follows is one TCR beta chain and its context. TCRdb re-called the 5' RACE reads and gives one entry per CDR3 protein, without DNA. Recorded for this sample: fewer than 400,000 distinct CDR3 sequences. Germline V gives CDR1 SGHRS, CDR2 YFSETQ. This CDR3 has 15 residues. The data stem from a study of monozygotic twins with inflammatory bowel disease. The specimen sequenced was blood. The chain links TRBV5-1 to TRBJ2-3. The sequence was obtained from a human donor with ulcerative colitis or Crohn's disease, or a healthy co-twin of an affected twin (not recorded which). This chain's CDR3 is CASSLNPKSTDTQYF. The full variable domain, its missing parts supplied by reference TRBV5-1 and TRBJ2-3, is KAGVTQTPRYLIKTRGQQVTLSCSPISGHRSVSWYQQTPGQGLQFLFEYFSETQRNKGNFPGRFSGRQFSNSRSEMNVSTLELGDSALYLCASSLNPKSTDTQYFGPGTRLTVL.